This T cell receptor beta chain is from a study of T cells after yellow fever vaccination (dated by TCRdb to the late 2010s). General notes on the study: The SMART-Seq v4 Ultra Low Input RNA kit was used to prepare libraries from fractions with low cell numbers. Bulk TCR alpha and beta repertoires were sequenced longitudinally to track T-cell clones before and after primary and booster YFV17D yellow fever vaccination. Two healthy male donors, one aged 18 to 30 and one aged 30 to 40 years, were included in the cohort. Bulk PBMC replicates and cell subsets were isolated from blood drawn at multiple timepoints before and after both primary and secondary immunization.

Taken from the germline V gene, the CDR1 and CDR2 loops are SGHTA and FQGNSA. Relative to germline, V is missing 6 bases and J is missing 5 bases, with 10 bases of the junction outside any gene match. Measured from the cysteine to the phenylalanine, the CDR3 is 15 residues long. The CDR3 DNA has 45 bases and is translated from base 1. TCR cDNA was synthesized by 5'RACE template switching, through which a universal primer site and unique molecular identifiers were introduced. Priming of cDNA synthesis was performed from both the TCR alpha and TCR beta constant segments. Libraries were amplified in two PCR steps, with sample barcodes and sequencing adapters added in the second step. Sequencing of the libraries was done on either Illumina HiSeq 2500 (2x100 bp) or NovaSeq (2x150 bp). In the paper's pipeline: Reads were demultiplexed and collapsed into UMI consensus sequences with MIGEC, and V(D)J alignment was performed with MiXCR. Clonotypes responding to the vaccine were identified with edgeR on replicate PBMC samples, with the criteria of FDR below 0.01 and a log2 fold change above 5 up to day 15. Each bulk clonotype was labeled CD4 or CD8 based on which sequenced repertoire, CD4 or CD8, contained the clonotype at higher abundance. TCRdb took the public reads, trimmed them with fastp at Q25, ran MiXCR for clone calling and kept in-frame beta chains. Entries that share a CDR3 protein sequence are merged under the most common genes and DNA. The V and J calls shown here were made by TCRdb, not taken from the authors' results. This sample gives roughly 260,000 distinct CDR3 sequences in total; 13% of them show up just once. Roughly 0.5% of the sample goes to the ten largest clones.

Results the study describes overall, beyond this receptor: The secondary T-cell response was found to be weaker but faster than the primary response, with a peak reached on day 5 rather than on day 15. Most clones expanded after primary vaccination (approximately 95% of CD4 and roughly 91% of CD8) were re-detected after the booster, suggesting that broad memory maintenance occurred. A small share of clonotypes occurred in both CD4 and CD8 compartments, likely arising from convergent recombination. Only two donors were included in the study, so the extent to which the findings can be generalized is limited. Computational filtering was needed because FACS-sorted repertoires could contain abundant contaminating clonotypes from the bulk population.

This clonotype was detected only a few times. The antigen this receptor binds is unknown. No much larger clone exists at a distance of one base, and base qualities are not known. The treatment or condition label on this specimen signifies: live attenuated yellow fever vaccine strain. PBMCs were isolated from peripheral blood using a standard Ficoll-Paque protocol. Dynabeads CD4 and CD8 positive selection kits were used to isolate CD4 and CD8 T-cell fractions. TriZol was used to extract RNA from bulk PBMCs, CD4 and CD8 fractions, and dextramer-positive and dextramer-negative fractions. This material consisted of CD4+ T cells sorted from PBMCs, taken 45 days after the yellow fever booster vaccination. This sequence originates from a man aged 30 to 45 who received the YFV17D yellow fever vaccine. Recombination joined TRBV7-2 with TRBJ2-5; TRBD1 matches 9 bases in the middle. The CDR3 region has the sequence CASRRSGTGSETQYF. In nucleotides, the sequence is TGTGCCAGCAGGCGATCCGGGACAGGGTCCGAGACCCAGTACTTC.